This T cell receptor beta chain was profiled in a study of blood T cell repertoires in COVID-19. The wider study: Some COVID-19 samples were acute and others convalescent; all came from the United States, Italy and Spain.

The J segment lost 6 bases and the V segment lost 4 bases, leaving 6 bases of the junction unmatched. The CDR3 runs 14 residues. Germline values: CDR1 SGHTS, CDR2 YDEGEE. Per the original methods: Nucleated cell counts were estimated from reference gene primer amplification. Clones were read by immunoSEQ multiplex PCR, and TCRdb kept only the in-frame ones, dropping some. That table is the source of V, J and clone size, and D and trimming were worked out from the DNA. Found here are 250,000 to 350,000 clones, over 75% of them singletons; the top ten hold around 12%. The chain carries TRBV5-8 and TRBJ2-3; 9 nucleotides align to TRBD1. This clonotype originated in a woman aged 55 to 70 with acute or convalescent COVID-19. Sequencing was performed on peripheral blood. CDR3 amino acids: CASSKTGGWDTQYF. The CDR3 DNA reads TGTGCCAGCAGCAAAACAGGGGGCTGGGATACGCAGTATTTT.